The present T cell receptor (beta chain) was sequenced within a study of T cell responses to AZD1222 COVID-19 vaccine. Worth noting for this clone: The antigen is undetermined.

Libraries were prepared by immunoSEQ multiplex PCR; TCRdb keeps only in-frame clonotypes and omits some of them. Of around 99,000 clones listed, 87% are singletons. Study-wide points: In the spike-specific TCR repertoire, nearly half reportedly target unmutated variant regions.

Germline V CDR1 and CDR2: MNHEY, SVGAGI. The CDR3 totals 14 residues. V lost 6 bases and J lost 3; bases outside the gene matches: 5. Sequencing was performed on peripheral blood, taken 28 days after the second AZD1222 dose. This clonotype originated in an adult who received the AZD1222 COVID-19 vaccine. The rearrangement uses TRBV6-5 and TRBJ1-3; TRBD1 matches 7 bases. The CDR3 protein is CASSPRGDGNTIYF. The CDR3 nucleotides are TGTGCCAGCAGCCCCAGGGGGGATGGAAACACCATATATTTT.